This paragraph reports one TCR beta chain. Its cognate antigen has yet to be identified. Qualities for individual bases were not recorded, and no much larger clone is one base off. The time point label, read with the paper, signifies: pre-treatment baseline. Blood was sampled before treatment (T0) and at week 3 (W3), after the first cycle of checkpoint blockade. Except for two patients with rapid clinical progression, response was assessed 12 weeks after the first infusion by RECIST 1.1; disease control meant complete response, partial response or stable disease. Patients were not eligible if they had prior systemic cancer treatment, concomitant immunosuppressant therapy or synchronous other active malignancies. Bulk PBMC and plasma cell-free DNA were both sequenced for TCR beta so that circulating cells and T cell turnover could be tracked. Lymphoprep and SepMate tubes were used to isolate PBMC from blood, and red cell lysis was then performed. DNA from PBMC and sorted T cell subsets was extracted with QIAamp DNA Blood Mini kits.

The junction shows trimming of 6 bases on V and 8 bases on J, plus 14 bases between the germline ends. The germline V gene (reference sequence) provides CDR1 MNHNY and CDR2 SVGAGI. The CDR3 numbers 13 residues from cysteine through phenylalanine. Only the CDR3 region is kept as DNA, spanning 39 bases read in frame from base 1. Every bulk PBMC sample was loaded with the same fixed amount of roughly 330 ng of DNA. The immunoSEQ TCRb Assay kit was used according to manufacturer instructions to amplify TCR beta CDR3 sequences from genomic DNA. The KAPA Library Quantification Kit for Illumina platforms was used to quantify pooled libraries by qPCR. Pooled libraries were clustered at roughly 0.55-1.2 pM and sequenced on an Illumina NextSeq 500. Per the source publication's procedure: TCR data were analyzed using immunoSEQ ANALYZER and the R LymphoSeq package. A rearrangement efficiency score was calculated as productive divided by the sum of productive and non-productive CDR3 sequences. Clonality was measured with the Gini coefficient and diversity with the Renyi index at alpha=1, compared pairwise between timepoints within each patient. In LymphoSeq, clonal relatedness was computed with an edit distance of 3 and repertoire similarity was computed with the Bhattacharyya coefficient. To classify response, a linear discriminant analysis based on week-3 changes in clonality and diversity was built with the R MASS and caret packages. What TCRdb holds here is the immuneACCESS table cut down to in-frame rearrangements. Part of the clones is not present; checked against another copy, under half of the missing clones reflect an unresolved V gene, and the others are unexplained. Clonal size and the V and J genes are those of that table, whereas D and trimming came from the DNA. This sample is represented by 10,000 or so clones; around 90% of them were singletons. The ten largest clones add up to roughly 32% of the sample.

The sample originates from a study of blood T cell dynamics during melanoma immunotherapy (dated by TCRdb to 2018 to 2021). At the level of the whole study: Patients had metastatic melanoma and received first-line pembrolizumab or nivolumab plus ipilimumab as standard of care in the United Kingdom. To identify early correlates of response, the study profiled peripheral T cell receptor repertoires in patients with metastatic melanoma before and after one cycle of checkpoint inhibitor therapy. The training cohort consisted of consecutive patients, while an additional independent group of patients from the same centre was pooled to form an external validation set. General conclusions and limits of the study: Whether the T cell clones behind the repertoire changes were melanoma-specific or instead reflected general immune activation was something the study could not determine. The relatively small sample size was acknowledged as potentially limiting generalization of the results. Patients who later achieved disease control showed a bifurcated PBMC repertoire reorganization at W3, with increased clonality or increased diversity, unlike progressors.

The chain uses TRBV6-6 and TRBJ1-3; no confident D gene assignment can be made. This sequence originates from a human donor with melanoma. Sequenced material: blood, taken from a patient treated with checkpoint blockade. CDR3 sequence: CASSPRRGDTIYF. The DNA sequence reads TGTGCCAGCAGCCCCCGCCGTGGGGACACCATATATTTT.